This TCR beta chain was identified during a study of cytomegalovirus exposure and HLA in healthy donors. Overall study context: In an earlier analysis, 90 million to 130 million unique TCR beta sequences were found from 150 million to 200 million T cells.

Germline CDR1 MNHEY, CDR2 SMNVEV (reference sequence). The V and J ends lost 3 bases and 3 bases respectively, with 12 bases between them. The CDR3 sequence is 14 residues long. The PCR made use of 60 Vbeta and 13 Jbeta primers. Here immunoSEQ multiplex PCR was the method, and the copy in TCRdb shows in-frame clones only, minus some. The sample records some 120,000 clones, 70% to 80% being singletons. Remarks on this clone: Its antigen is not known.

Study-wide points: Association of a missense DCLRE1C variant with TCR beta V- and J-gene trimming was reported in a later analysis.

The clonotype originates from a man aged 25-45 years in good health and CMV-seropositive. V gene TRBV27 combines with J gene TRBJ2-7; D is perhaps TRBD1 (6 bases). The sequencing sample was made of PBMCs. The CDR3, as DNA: TGTGCCAGCAGTTTTAACAGGGCCAGCTACGAGCAGTACTTC. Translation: CASSFNRASYEQYF.